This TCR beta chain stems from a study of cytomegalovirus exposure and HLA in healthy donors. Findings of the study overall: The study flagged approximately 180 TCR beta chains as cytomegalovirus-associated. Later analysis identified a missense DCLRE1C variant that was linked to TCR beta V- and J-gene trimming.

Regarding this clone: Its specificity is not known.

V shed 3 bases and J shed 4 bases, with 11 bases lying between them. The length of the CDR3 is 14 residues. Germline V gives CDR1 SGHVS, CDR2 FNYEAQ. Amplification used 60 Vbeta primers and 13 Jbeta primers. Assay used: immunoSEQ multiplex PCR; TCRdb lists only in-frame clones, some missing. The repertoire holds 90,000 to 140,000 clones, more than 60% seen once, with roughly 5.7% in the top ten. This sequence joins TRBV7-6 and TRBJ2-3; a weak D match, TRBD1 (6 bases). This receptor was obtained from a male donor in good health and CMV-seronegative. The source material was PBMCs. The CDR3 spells CASSLEPGADTQYF. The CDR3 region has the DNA TGTGCCAGCAGCTTGGAGCCAGGGGCAGATACGCAGTATTTT. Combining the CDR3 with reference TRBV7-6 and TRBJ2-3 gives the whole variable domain GAGVSQSPRYKVTKRGQDVALRCDPISGHVSLYWYRQALGQGPEFLTYFNYEAQQDKSGLPNDRFSAERPEGSISTLTIQRTEQRDSAMYRCASSLEPGADTQYFGPGTRLTVL.